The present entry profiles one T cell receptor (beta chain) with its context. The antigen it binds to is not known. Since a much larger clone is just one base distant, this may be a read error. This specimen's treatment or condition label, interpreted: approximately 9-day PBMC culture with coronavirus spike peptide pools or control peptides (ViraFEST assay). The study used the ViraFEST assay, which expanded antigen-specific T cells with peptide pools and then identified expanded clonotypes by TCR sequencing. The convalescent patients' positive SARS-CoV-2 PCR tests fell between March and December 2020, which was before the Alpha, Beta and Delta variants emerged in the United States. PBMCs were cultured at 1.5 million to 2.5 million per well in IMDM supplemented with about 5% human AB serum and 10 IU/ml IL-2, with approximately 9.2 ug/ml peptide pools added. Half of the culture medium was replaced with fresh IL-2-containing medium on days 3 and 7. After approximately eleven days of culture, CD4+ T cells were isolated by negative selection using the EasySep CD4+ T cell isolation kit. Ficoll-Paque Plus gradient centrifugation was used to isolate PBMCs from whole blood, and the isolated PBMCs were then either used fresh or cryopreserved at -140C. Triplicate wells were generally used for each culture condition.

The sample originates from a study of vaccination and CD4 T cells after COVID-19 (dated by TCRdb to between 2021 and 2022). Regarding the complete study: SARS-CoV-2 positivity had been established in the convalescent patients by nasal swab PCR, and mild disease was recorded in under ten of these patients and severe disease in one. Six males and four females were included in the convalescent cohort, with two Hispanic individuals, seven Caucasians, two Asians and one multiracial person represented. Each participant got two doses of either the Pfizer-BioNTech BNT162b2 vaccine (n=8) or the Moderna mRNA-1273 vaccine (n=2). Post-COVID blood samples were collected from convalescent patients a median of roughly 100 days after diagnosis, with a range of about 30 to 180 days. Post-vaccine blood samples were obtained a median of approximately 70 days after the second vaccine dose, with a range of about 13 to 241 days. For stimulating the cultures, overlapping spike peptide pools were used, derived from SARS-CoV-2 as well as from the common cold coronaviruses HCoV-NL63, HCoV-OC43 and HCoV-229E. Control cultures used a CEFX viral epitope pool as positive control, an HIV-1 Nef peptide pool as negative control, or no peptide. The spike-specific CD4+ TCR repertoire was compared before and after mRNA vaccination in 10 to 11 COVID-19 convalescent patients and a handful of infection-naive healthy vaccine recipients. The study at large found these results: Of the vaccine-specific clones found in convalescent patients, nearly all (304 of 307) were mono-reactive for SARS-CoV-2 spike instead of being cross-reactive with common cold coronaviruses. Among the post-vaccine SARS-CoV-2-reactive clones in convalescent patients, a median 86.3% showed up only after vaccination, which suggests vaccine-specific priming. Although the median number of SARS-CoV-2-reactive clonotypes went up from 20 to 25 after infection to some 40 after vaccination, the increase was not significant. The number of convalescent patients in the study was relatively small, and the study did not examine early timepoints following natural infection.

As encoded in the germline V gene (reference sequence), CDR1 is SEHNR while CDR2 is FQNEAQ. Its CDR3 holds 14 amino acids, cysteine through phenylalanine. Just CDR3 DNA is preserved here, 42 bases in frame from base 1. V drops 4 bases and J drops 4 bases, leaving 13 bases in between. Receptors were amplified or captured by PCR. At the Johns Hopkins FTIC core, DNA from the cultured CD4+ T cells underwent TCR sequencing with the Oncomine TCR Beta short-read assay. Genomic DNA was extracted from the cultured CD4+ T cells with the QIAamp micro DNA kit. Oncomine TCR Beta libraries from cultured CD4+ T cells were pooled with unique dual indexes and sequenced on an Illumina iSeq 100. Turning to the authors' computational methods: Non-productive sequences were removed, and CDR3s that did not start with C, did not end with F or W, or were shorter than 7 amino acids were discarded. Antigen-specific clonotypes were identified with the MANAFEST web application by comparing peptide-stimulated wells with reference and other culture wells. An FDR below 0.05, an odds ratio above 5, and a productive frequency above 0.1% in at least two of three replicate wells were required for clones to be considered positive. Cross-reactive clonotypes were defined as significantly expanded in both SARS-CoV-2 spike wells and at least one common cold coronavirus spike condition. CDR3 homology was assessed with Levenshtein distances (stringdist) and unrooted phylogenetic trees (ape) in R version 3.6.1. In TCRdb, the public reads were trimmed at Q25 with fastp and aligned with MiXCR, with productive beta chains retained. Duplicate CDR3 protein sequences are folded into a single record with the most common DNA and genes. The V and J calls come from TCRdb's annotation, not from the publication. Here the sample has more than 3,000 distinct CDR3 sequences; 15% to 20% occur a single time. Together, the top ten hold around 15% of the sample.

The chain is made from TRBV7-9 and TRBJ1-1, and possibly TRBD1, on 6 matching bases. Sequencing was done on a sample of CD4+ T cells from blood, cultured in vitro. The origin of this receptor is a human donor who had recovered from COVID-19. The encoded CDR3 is CASSSGAGGTEAFF. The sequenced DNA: TGTGCCAGCAGCTCAGGGGCGGGGGGCACTGAAGCTTTCTTT.